This is a list of T cell receptor beta chains from one sample in a study of T cells after yellow fever vaccination. MiXCR was run by TCRdb on the 5' RACE reads, yielding one entry per CDR3 protein. The sample holds some 340,000 distinct CDR3 sequences, about 4% seen once. Material: PBMCs, obtained 5 days after the yellow fever booster vaccination. The receptors derive from a young man who received the YFV17D yellow fever vaccine. Each CDR3 is given with its conserved first and last residue.

V	J	CDR3
TRBV29-1	TRBJ2-7	CSVVGDPYEQYF
TRBV5-6	TRBJ2-7	CASSHATDRDGEQYF
TRBV6-5	TRBJ1-1	CASSSTWNTEAFF
TRBV7-9	TRBJ1-4	CASSLGLRDEKLFF
TRBV6-1	TRBJ2-2	CASQGSTGELFF
TRBV12-3/TRBV12-4	TRBJ2-5	CASSFSGFGETQYF
TRBV5-1	TRBJ2-5	CASSFTGLRSETQYF
TRBV12-3/TRBV12-4	TRBJ2-2	CASRPGQGNTGELFF
TRBV7-2	TRBJ2-3	CASSHSGGRADTHYF
TRBV5-1	TRBJ1-6	CASSPLEGRGSPLHF
TRBV7-6	TRBJ2-5	CASSLWDSGAISQETQYF
TRBV13	TRBJ2-1	CASSSRLAVTFF
TRBV9	TRBJ2-1	CASSAGQGWDEQFF
TRBV7-9	TRBJ1-4	CASSSRATEKLFF
TRBV5-1	TRBJ2-7	CASSHNRDSYEQYF
TRBV6-1	TRBJ2-5	CASSQGRTTQETQYF
TRBV9	TRBJ1-5	CASSAEGGGPQHF
TRBV29-1	TRBJ1-2	CSAIGWMGYTF
TRBV18	TRBJ2-3	CASSPRSSGTDTQYF
TRBV4-3	TRBJ2-2	CASSQDRGQTGELFF
TRBV20-1	TRBJ1-5	CSARTGRVQPQHF
TRBV5-6	TRBJ2-4	CASSLWQRGTQYF
TRBV14	TRBJ2-3	CASSQEGFYTQYF
TRBV12-3/TRBV12-4	TRBJ2-3	CASSHTGGSTDTQYF
TRBV4-3	TRBJ2-5	CASSQEIGSQTQYF
TRBV7-6	TRBJ1-5	CASQVRKGGDQPQHF
TRBV12-3/TRBV12-4	TRBJ2-3	CASSLGLAGGGTDTQYF
TRBV25-1	TRBJ1-2	CASSEWGTGYGYTF
TRBV6-5	TRBJ1-4	CASRPRTAVVWEKLFF
TRBV10-3	TRBJ2-1	CAISPLRGRNNEQFF